The clone carrying this T cell receptor beta chain was seen only a few times. Unsorted whole blood yielded blood RNA, and germline DNA was extracted as well. This entry is derived from a study of tumor-infiltrating lymphocytes in primary liver carcinoma. Study in general: Maximum tumor diameters ranged from roughly 4 to 10 cm, stage T1-T3 N0M0.

A constant-region primer served to make TCR beta cDNA from approximately 490 ng total RNA. ARM-PCR was slightly modified, and three nested multiplex PCR rounds with it gave rise to the TCR beta libraries. TCRdb redid the calling of the multiplex PCR reads with MiXCR, one entry per CDR3 protein. The table lists 320,000 or so distinct CDR3 sequences, around three fifths of them singletons. The sequenced sample was peripheral blood. The receptor was isolated from a man between 35 and 55 years old with primary liver carcinoma and hepatitis B virus infection.

The CDR3 coding sequence is TGTGCCTGGATGGTGGCGTACCAAGAGACCCAGTACTTC. Translation: CAWMVAYQETQYF. This chain joins TRBV30 and TRBJ2-5, with unresolved D. CDR3 length: 13 residues. CDR1 is GTSNPN, CDR2 SVGIG, per germline (reference sequence). V gave up 4 bases and J gave up 0 bases, with 9 bases separating them.